The present T cell receptor (beta chain) was sequenced within a study of cytomegalovirus exposure and HLA in healthy donors. Broader study findings: Some public TCRs appeared in many individuals, while most sequences were rare. In vitro experiments confirmed that a few CMV-associated chains were specific for CMV antigens.

The table came from immunoSEQ multiplex PCR; TCRdb's copy has only in-frame clones and leaves some out. This table holds around 69,000 clones, over 95% found once. The CDR3 runs to 13 residues. J gave up 1 base and V 5 bases, and 2 bases lay outside the gene matches. Germline CDR1 reads SQVTM; CDR2 reads ANQGSEA. Donors were drawn from the approximately 120-subject validation cohort, separate from the 666-subject first cohort. To note about this clone: Its antigen is still unknown.

The chain links TRBV29-1 to TRBJ2-5; TRBD1 agrees at 9 bases. The sequence was obtained from a woman aged 18-29 years in good health and CMV-seropositive. The sequencing sample was made of PBMCs. The CDR3 protein is CSVRQGGQETQYF. The CDR3 DNA follows: TGCAGCGTTCGACAGGGGGGCCAAGAGACCCAGTACTTC.